This TCR beta chain stems from a study of CD8+ T cells in alopecia areata. Study-wide background: In an open-label trial, patients got 5 to 10 mg tofacitinib twice daily.

The ends were cut back, 0 bases at V and 0 bases at J, with 4 bases in the middle. CDR3 size: 13 residues. Germline CDR1 SGHRS, CDR2 YFSETQ. Following extraction, RNA underwent reverse transcription to cDNA, which served as the sequencing template. TCRdb's table, derived via immunoSEQ multiplex PCR, lists solely in-frame clones and lacks some. Among 160,000 or so clones listed, 67% were seen once. The chain combines TRBV5-1 with TRBJ2-7; D is unclear. Sequenced material: CD8+ T cells sorted from blood, taken at week 0. The receptor was isolated from a human donor with alopecia areata. CDR3 DNA: TGCGCCAGCAGCTTGGACCCCTCCTACGAGCAGTACTTC. Its protein product is CASSLDPSYEQYF.